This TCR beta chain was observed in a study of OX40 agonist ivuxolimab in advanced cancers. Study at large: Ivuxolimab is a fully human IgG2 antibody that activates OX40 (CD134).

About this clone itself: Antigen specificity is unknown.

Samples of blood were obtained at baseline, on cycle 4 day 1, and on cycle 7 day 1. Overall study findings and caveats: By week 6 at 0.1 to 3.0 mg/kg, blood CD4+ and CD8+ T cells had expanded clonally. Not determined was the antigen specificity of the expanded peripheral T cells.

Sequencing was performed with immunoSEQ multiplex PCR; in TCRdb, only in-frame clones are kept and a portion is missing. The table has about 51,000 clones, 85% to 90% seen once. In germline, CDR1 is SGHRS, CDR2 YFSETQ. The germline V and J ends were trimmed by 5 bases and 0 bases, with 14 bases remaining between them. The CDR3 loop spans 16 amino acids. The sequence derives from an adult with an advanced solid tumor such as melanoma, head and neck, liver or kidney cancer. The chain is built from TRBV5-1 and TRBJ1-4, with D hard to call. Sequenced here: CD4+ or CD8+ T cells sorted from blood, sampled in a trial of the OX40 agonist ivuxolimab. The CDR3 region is CASRFRVSATNEKLFF. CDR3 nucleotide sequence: TGCGCCAGCAGGTTTCGGGTCAGCGCAACTAATGAAAAACTGTTTTTT.